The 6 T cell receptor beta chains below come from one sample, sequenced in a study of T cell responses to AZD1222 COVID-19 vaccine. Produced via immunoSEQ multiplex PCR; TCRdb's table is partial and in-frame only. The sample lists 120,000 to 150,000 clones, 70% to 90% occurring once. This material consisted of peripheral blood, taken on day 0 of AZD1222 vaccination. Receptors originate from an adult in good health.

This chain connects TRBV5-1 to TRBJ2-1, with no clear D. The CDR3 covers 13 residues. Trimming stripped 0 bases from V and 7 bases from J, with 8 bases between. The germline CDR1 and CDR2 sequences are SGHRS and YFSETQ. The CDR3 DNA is TGCGCCAGCAGCTTGGCGGTTTCAAATGAGCAGTTCTTC. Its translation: CASSLAVSNEQFF.

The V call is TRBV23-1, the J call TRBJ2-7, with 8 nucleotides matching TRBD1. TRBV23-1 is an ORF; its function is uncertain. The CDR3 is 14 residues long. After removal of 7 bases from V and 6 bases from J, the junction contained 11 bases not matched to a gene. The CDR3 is CASIIGDRGPEQYF. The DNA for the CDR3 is TGCGCCAGCATTATTGGCGACAGGGGCCCCGAGCAGTACTTC.

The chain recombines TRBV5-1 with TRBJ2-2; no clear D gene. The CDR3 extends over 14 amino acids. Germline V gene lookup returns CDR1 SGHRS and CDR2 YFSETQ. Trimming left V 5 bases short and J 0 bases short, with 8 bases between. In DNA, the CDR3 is TGCGCCAGCAGTGGTTCCTCGAACACCGGGGAGCTGTTTTTT. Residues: CASSGSSNTGELFF.

This CDR3 is CASSSRREGAGGDQPQHF. CDR3 bases: TGTGCCAGCAGTTCCCGCCGGGAGGGGGCAGGCGGCGATCAGCCCCAGCATTTT. The chain is built from TRBV6-2 or TRBV6-3 and TRBJ1-5, with 7 bases matching TRBD1. Germline loops: CDR1 MNHEY, CDR2 SVGEGT. CDR3 length: 18 amino acids. The V segment lost 4 bases and the J segment 5 bases; nucleotides outside the gene matches: 17.

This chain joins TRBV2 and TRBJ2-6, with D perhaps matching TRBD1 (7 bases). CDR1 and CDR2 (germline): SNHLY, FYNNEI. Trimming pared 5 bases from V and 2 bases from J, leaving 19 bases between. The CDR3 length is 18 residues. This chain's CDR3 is CASSRWAGGTPGANVLTF. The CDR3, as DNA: TGTGCCAGCAGTAGGTGGGCAGGGGGGACCCCTGGGGCCAACGTCCTGACTTTC.

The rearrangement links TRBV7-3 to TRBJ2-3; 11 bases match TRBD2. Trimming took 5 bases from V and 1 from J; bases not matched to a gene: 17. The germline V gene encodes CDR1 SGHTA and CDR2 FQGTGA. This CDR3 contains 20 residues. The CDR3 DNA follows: TGTGCCAGCAGCGTACGCGTACTAGCGGGAGAGGGCGGAGGCACAGATACGCAGTATTTT. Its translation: CASSVRVLAGEGGGTDTQYF.